This TCR beta chain is from a study of blood T cells in healthy people across ages. The CDR3 length is 15 residues. Germline V gene lookup returns CDR1 LGHNA and CDR2 YSLEER. The ends lost 6 bases at V and 7 bases at J; junction bases unmatched: 10. The donors, all healthy, were Caucasians living in Russia, aged roughly 6 to 95. For the second PCR, which ran for about 6 to 11 cycles, a sample-barcoded 5' primer and a J-beta primer mix were used. TCRdb fed the 5' RACE reads into MiXCR, producing one record per CDR3 protein. The sample carries some 900,000 distinct CDR3 sequences, roughly 50% recorded once.

Sequenced sample: blood. The clonotype was recovered from a man aged 30-40 years in good health. V usage is TRBV4-3 and J usage is TRBJ2-3; TRBD2 matches at 10 bases. The chain's CDR3 is CASRKERGGINTQYF. CDR3 sequence (DNA): TGCGCCAGCAGGAAGGAGCGGGGGGGGATCAATACGCAGTATTTT.